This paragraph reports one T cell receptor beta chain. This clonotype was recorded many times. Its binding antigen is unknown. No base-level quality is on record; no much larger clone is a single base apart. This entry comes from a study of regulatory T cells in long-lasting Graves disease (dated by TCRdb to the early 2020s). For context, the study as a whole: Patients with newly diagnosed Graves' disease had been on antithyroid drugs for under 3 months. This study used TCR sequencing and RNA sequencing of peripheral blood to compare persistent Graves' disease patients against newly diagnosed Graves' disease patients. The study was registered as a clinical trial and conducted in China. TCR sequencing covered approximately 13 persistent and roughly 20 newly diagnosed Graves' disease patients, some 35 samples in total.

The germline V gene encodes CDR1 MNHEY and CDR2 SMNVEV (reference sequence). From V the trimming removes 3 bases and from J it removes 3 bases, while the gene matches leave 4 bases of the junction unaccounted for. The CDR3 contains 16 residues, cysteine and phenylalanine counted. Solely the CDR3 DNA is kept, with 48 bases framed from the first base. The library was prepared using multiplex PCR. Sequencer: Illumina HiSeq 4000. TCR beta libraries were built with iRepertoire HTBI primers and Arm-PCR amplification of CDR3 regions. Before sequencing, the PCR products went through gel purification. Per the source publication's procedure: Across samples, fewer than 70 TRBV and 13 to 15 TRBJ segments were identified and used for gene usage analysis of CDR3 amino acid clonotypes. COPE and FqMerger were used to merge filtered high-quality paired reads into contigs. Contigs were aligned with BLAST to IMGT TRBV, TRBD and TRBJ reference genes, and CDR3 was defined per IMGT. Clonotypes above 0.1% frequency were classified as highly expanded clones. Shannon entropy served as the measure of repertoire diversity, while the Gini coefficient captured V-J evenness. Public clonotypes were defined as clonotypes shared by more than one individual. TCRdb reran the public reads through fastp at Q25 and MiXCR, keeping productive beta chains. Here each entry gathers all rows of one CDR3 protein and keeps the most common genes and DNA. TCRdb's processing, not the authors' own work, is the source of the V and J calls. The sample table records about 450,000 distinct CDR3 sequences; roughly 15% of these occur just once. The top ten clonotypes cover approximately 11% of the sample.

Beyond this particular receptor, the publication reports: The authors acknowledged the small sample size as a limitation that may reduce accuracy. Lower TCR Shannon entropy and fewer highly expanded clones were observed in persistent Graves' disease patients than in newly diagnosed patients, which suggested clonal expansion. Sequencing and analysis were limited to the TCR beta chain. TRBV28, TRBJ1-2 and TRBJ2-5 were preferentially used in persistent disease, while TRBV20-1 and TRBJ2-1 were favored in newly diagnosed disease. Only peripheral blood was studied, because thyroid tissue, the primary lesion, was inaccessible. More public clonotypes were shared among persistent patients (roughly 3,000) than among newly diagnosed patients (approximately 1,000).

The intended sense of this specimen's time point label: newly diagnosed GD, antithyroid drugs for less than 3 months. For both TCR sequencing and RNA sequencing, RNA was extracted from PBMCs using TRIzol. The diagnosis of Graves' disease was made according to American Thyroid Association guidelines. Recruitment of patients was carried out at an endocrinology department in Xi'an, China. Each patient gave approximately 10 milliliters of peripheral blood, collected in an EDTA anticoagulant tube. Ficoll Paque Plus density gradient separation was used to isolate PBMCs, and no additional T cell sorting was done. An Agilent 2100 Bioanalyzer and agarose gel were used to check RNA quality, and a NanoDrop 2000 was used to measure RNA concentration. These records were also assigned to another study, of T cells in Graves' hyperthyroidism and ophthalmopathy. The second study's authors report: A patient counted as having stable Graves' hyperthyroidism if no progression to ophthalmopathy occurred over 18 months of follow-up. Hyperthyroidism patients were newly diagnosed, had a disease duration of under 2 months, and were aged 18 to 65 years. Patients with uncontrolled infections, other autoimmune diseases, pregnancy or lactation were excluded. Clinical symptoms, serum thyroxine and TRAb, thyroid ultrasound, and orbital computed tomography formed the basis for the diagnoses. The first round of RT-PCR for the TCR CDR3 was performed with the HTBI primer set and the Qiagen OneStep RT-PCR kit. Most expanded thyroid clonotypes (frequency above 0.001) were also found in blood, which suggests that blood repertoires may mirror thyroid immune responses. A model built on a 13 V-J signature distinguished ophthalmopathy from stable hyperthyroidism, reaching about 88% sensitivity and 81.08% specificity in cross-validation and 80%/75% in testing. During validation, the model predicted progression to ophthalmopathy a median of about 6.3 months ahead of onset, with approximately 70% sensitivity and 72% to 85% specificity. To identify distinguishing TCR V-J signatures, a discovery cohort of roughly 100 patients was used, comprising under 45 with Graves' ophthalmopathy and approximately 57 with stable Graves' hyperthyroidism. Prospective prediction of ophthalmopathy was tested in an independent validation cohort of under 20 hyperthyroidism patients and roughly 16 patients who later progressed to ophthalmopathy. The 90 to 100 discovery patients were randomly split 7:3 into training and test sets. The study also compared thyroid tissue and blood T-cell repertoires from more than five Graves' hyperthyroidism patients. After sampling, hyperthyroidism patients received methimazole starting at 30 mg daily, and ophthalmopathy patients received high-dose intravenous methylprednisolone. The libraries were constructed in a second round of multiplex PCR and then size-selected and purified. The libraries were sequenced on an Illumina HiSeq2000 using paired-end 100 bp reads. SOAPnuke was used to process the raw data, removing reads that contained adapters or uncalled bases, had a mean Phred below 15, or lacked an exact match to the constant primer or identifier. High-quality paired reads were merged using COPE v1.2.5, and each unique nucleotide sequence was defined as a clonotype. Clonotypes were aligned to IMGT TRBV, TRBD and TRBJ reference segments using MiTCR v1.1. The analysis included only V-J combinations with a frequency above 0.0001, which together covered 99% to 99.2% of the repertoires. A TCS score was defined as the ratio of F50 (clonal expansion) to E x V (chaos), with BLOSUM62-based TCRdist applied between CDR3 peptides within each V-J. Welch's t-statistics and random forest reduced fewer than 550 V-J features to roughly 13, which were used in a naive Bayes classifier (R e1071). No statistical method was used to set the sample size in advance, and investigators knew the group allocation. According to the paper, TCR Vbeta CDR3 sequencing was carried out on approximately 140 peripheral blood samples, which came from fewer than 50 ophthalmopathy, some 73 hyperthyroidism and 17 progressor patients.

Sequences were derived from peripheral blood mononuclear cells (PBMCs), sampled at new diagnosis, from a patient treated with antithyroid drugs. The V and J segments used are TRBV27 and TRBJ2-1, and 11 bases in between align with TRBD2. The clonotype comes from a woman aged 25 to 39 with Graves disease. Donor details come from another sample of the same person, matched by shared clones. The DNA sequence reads TGTGCCAGCAGTTTTATACTAGCGGGAGTCTACAATGAGCAGTTCTTC. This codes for CASSFILAGVYNEQFF.